This record looks at one TCR beta chain sequence and its context. Method: immunoSEQ multiplex PCR; TCRdb's copy keeps in-frame clones and lacks some. This table has approximately 190,000 clones, about 86% appearing once. The sample comes from a study of blood T cell repertoires in COVID-19. Germline V gene lookup returns CDR1 ENHRY and CDR2 SYGVKD. This CDR3 is 19 amino acids long. V lost 0 bases to trimming and J lost 3 bases, with 23 bases between them. This receptor was obtained from a man younger than 45 with active or convalescent COVID-19. Material: peripheral blood. The J gene is TRBJ2-5, the V gene TRBV10-3; D might be TRBD1 (6 bases). The DNA for the CDR3 is TGTGCCATCAGTGAGTCGGATACGTCCCGGGACACTCGAGAAGAGACCCAGTACTTC. Protein sequence: CAISESDTSRDTREETQYF.